This T cell receptor beta chain was sequenced for a study of shared clonotypes between healthy human individuals. Sequencing used immunoSEQ multiplex PCR; TCRdb keeps in-frame clones, though not all of them. Altogether about 2,200,000 clones are present, roughly 91% being singletons, with the ten largest covering under 2%. Trimming left V 3 bases short and J 3 bases short, with 10 bases between. Germline loops: CDR1 SGHDN, CDR2 FVKESK. The CDR3 has 14 residues. Selected positively for CCR7 and CD45RO-negative, naive CD8 cells excluded terminally differentiated effector memory CD45RA+ cells. Source material: naive CD8+ T cells from PBMCs. This receptor was obtained from a man between 18 and 35 years old in good health. Some clones in this sample may be carry-over from other donors' samples. The chain has TRBV14 and TRBJ2-3; tentative D call: TRBD1 (6 bases). The CDR3 is CASSHYRETDTQYF. The DNA of the CDR3 is TGTGCCAGCAGCCACTACAGGGAAACAGATACGCAGTATTTT.